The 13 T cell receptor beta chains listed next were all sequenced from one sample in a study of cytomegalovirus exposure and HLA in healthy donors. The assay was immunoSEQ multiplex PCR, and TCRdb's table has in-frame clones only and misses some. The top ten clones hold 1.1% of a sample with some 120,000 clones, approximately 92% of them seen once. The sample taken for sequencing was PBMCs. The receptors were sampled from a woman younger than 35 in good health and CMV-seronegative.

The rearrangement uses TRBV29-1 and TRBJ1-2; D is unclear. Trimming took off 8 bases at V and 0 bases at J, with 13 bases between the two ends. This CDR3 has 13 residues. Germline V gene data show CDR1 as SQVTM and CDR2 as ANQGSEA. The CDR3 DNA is TGCAGCTCACAACACGGGACTAACTATGGCTACACCTTC. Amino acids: CSSQHGTNYGYTF.

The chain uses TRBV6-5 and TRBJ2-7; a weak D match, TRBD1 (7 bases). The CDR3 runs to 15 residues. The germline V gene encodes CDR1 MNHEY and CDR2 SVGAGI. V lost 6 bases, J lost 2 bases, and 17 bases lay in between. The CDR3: CASSRGTVIAYEQYF. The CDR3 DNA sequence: TGTGCCAGCAGCCGGGGGACAGTTATTGCCTACGAGCAGTACTTC.

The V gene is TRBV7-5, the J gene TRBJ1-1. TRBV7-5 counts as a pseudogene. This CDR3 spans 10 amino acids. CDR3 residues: CVSRGGGAFF. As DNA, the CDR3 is TGTGTCAGTCGGGGAGGAGGAGCTTTCTTT.

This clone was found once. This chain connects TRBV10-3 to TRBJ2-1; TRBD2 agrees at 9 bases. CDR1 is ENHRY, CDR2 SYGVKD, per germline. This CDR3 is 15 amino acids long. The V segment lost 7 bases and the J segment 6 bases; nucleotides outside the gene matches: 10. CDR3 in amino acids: CAITSGELAGNEQFF. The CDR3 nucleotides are TGTGCCATCACCTCGGGAGAACTAGCGGGCAATGAGCAGTTCTTC.

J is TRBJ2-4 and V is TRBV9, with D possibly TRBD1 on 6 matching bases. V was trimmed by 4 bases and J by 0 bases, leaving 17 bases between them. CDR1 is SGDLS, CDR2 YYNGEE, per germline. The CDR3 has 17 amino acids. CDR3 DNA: TGTGCCAGCAGCCCCCAAACAGGGAGACTAGCCAAAAACATTCAGTACTTC. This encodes CASSPQTGRLAKNIQYF.

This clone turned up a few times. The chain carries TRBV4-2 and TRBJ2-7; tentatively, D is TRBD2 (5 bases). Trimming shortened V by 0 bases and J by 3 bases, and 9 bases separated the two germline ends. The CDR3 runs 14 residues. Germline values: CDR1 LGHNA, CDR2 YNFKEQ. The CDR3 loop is CASSQDLGGYEQYF. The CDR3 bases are TGTGCCAGCAGCCAAGATCTTGGAGGCTACGAGCAGTACTTC.

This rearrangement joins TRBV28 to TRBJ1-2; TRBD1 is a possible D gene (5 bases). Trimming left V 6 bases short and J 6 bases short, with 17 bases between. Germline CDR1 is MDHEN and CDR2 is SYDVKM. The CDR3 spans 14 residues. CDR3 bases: TGTGCCAGCAGACCCCCGGGGGGTAGTCATGGCTACACCTTC. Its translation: CASRPPGGSHGYTF.

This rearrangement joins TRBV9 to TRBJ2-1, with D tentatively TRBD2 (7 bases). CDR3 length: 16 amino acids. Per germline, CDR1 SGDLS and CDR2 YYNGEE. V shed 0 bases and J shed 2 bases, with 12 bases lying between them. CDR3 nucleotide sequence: TGTGCCAGCAGCGTAGGAGGGGGGGGCCCCTACAATGAGCAGTTCTTC. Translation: CASSVGGGGPYNEQFF.

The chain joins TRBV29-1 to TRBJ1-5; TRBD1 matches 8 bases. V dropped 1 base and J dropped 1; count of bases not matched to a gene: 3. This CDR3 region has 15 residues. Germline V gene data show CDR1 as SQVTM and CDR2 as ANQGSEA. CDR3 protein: CSVEVTGESNQPQHF. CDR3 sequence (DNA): TGCAGCGTTGAAGTGACAGGGGAAAGCAATCAGCCCCAGCATTTT.

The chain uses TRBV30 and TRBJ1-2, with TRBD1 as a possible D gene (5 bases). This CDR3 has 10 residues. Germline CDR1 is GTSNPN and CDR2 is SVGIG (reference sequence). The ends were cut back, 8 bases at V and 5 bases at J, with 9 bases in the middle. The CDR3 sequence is CASDSYGYTF. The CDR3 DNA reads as TGTGCCAGTGACAGTTATGGCTACACCTTC. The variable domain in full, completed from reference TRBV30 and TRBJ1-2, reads SQTIHQWPATLVQPVGSPLSLECTVEGTSNPNLYWYRQAAGRGLQLLFYSVGIGQISSEVPQNLSASRPQDRQFILSSKKLLLSDSGFYLCASDSYGYTFGSGTRLTVV.

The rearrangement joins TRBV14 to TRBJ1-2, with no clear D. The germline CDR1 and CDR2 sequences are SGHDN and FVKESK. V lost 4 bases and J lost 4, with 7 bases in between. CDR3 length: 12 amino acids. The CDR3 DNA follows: TGTGCCAGCAGCCGAACTAGCTATGGCTACACCTTC. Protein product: CASSRTSYGYTF.

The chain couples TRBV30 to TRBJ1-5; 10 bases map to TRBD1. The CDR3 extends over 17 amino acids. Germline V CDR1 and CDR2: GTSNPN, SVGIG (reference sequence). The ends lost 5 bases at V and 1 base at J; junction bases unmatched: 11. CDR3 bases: TGTGCCTGGGCTCCGGGACAGGGGTTTAGGAGCAATCAGCCCCAGCATTTT. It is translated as CAWAPGQGFRSNQPQHF.

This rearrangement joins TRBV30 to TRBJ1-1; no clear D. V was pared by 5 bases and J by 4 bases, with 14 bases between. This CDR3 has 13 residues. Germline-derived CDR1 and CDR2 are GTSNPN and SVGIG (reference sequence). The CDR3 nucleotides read TGTGCCTGGGATACTTTGTGGAGCACTGAAGCTTTCTTT. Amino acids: CAWDTLWSTEAFF.